This TCR beta chain appears in the sequencing data of a study of blood T cell repertoires in COVID-19. Study-wide background: Whether acute or convalescent, the COVID-19 samples came from the United States, Italy and Spain. Nucleic acid was either cDNA or gDNA, and it came from T cells, B-cell-depleted T cells, or PBMCs.

Germline V gene lookup returns CDR1 SQVTM and CDR2 ANQGSEA. V gave up 7 bases and J gave up 3 bases; unmatched junction bases: 6. This CDR3 has 14 amino acids. Profiled with immunoSEQ multiplex PCR; TCRdb holds only in-frame clones, not every one. This table has approximately 400,000 clones, roughly 88% appearing once. The sequence came from a woman aged 45-65 years with COVID-19, enrolled during active disease. Sequences were obtained from peripheral blood. The chain employs TRBV29-1 and TRBJ1-2; 12 bases map to TRBD1. CDR3 sequence: CSAVGTGGDYGYTF. CDR3 coding DNA: TGCAGCGCCGTGGGGACAGGGGGCGACTATGGCTACACCTTC.